The T cell receptor (beta chain) described here comes from a study of type 1 regulatory T cells. V was clipped by 2 bases and J by 7 bases, with 12 bases between them. The germline V gene has CDR1 GTSNPN and CDR2 SVGIG (reference sequence). The CDR3 sequence is 13 residues long. Using its own MiXCR run on the reads, TCRdb lists one record per CDR3 protein. The table lists some 100,000 distinct CDR3 sequences, about 28% of them singletons. This clonotype was counted only a few times. The chain couples TRBV30 to TRBJ1-5, with D unclear. This sequence was found in a human donor in good health. Sequenced input: CD4+ T cells, either the whole sample or a sorted fraction (not recorded which). The CDR3: CAWSSEHGQPQHF. CDR3 sequence (DNA): TGTGCCTGGAGTAGTGAACACGGGCAGCCCCAGCATTTT.